This T cell receptor beta chain was sequenced in a study of T-cell reconstitution after alpha-beta-depleted transplantation in children. This clonotype appeared many times. During its preparation, the TCRbeta library received unique molecular identifiers. Via MiXCR, TCRdb re-called the PCR reads, giving one row per CDR3 protein. The data contain 90,000 to 130,000 distinct CDR3 sequences, under 13% of them singletons. CDR3 length equals 16 residues. The V segment lost 5 bases and the J segment 1 base; nucleotides outside the gene matches: 5. The chain has TRBV12-3 or TRBV12-4 and TRBJ2-5; 12 nucleotides agree with TRBD2. The sequence was collected from a human donor who donated a stem cell graft to a child with acute lymphoblastic leukemia. Material: PBMCs from the stem cell graft donor, obtained from the stem cell graft. The CDR3, as DNA: TGTGCCAGCAGTCAGACTAGCGGGGGTTCCCAAGAGACCCAGTACTTC. It encodes CASSQTSGGSQETQYF.